Below are 9 T cell receptor beta chains sequenced from a single sample in a study of tumor-infiltrating lymphocytes in primary liver carcinoma (dated by TCRdb to 2015 to 2018). The data were produced on an Illumina HiSeq 2500. A constant-region primer and ProtoScript II reverse transcriptase were used to reverse-transcribe TCRbeta-specific cDNA from 500 ng total RNA. The TCRbeta libraries were prepared through three rounds of nested multiplex PCR following a slightly modified ARM-PCR procedure. Each of the first two PCR rounds ran for around 11 cycles and used multiplex TRBV1-TRBV30 forward primers together with a Cbeta reverse primer. TCRdb's own reprocessing of the public reads used fastp at Q25 and MiXCR and kept productive beta chains. Entries are consolidated by CDR3 protein sequence, retaining the most common genes and DNA. Here the sample has about 350,000 distinct CDR3 sequences; approximately 64% occur a single time. The top ten hold approximately 5.9% of the sample.

Blood RNA was extracted from unsorted whole blood with TRIzol reagent; germline DNA came from the DNeasy Blood & Tissue kit. The source material was peripheral blood. These receptors were taken from a middle-aged man with primary liver carcinoma and hepatitis B virus infection.

The chain couples TRBV28 to TRBJ2-7, with 12 bases fitting TRBD2. The CDR3 contains 17 residues. Germline V gives CDR1 MDHEN, CDR2 SYDVKM. V was pared by 4 bases and J by 6 bases, with 13 bases of the junction left unmatched. CDR3 DNA sequence: TGTGCCAGCAGTTCCCATACGCTAGCGGGAGGGCGAATCGAGCAGTACTTC. Protein product: CASSSHTLAGGRIEQYF.

A note on this clonotype: A read error may account for a junction end that differs from germline. V is TRBV11-2 and J is TRBJ2-2, with 7 bases aligning to TRBD2. The germline CDR1 and CDR2 sequences are SGHAT and FQNNGV. CDR3 length: 15 amino acids. CDR3 DNA: TGTGCCAGCATCACCGGGGGGAGGAATACCGGGGTGCTGTCTTTT. This translates into CASITGGRNTGVLSF.

The V gene is TRBV5-4, the J gene TRBJ2-1, with TRBD1 as a possible D gene (5 bases). V was shortened by 3 bases and J by 0 bases, with 13 bases between the two germline ends. The germline gives CDR1 SGHNT, CDR2 YYREEE (reference sequence). CDR3 length: 16 residues. CDR3 sequence (DNA): TGTGCCAGCAGCTCTAATATGGACATCTCCTACAATGAGCAGTTCTTC. Translated: CASSSNMDISYNEQFF.

This chain connects TRBV11-2 to TRBJ2-1; D is perhaps TRBD1 or TRBD2 (5 bases each). The CDR3 is made up of 16 amino acids. CDR1 is SGHAT and CDR2 is FQNNGV in the germline V gene. With 2 bases removed from V and 5 bases from J, the gap between germline ends came to 16 bases. The CDR3 loop reads CASSLLPTGTNNEQFF. CDR3 in DNA: TGTGCCAGCAGCTTACTTCCTACCGGGACCAACAATGAGCAGTTCTTC.

This clonotype was detected ten times or more. The chain is built from TRBV6-2 or TRBV6-3 and TRBJ2-1; 8 nucleotides match TRBD1. The CDR3 has 14 residues. From germline, CDR1 is MNHEY and CDR2 SVGEGT. The V and J ends lost 7 bases and 9 bases, in that order; junction bases with no gene match: 11. The chain's CDR3 is CASTADRGAGEQFF. CDR3 nucleotides: TGTGCCAGCACCGCAGACAGGGGCGCGGGTGAGCAGTTCTTC.

Many counts were recorded for this clonotype. The rearrangement joins TRBV4-1 to TRBJ1-4, with TRBD1 as a possible D gene (6 bases). The CDR3 has 16 amino acids. Trimming left V 0 bases short and J 8 bases short, with 16 bases between. Germline loops: CDR1 MGHRA, CDR2 YSYEKL. DNA for the CDR3: TGCGCCAGCAGCCAAGAGCCGGGACACCCCCGGGAAAAACTGTTTTTT. Translated, it gives CASSQEPGHPREKLFF.

This clonotype showed up just a few times. The gene calls are TRBV30 and TRBJ2-3; 8 nucleotides line up with TRBD1. With 2 bases clipped from V and 4 bases from J, the junction kept 5 bases outside the gene matches. CDR3 length equals 14 residues. Germline V gene data show CDR1 as GTSNPN and CDR2 as SVGIG (reference sequence). CDR3 amino acids: CAWSLTGGADTQYF. DNA for the CDR3: TGTGCCTGGAGTCTTACAGGGGGAGCAGATACGCAGTATTTT.

Concerning this clonotype itself: Since a much larger clone is just one base distant, this may be a read error. This chain connects TRBV6-5 to TRBJ2-7; TRBD2 aligns across 8 bases. In germline, CDR1 is MNHEY, CDR2 SVGAGI. The CDR3 contains 12 residues. The CDR3 DNA sequence: TGTGCCAGCATGGCGGGAGGCTACGAGCAGAACTTC. Translation: CASMAGGYEQNF.

There are many counts of this clonotype. The chain couples TRBV5-1 to TRBJ1-2; the match to TRBD1 covers 12 bases. V shed 3 bases and J 4 bases; nucleotides not matched to a gene: 19. In germline, CDR1 is SGHRS, CDR2 YFSETQ. The CDR3 totals 20 residues. CDR3 coding DNA: TGCGCCAGCAGCTACGGGACCACCGGGACAGGGGGCGCGGGAAGCTATGGCTACACCTTC. Translating gives CASSYGTTGTGGAGSYGYTF.